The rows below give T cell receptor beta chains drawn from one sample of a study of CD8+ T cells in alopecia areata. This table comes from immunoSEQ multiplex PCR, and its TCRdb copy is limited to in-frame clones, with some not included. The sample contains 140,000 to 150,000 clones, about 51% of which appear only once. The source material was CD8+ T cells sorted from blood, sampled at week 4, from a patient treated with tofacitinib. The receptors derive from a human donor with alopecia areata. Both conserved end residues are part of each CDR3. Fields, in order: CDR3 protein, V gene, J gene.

CAWDLGRTGPNTEAFF	TRBV30	TRBJ1-1
CASSQDDGSGADEQYF	TRBV4-2	TRBJ2-7
CASRDGGEQYF	TRBV5-4	TRBJ2-7
CASRKQGRTDTQYF	TRBV7-2	TRBJ2-3
CASSGGTDEQYF	TRBV9	TRBJ2-7
CASSRAGTGGRYEQYF	TRBV13	TRBJ2-7
CASRQSSSYEQYF	TRBV5-1	TRBJ2-7
CASSLSSLGTEAFF	TRBV27	TRBJ1-1
CSVGRSTGELFF	TRBV29-1	TRBJ2-2
CASRFQDTNTQYF	TRBV6-6	TRBJ2-3
CASSPYGQGFSGNTIYF	TRBV7-2	TRBJ1-3
CASSPGGRVAEAFF	TRBV5-6	TRBJ1-1
CASSLGTFWGYTF	TRBV5-4	TRBJ1-2
CASSPLLAVSTDTQYF	TRBV27	TRBJ2-3
CASSLGYLDTQYF	TRBV5-4	TRBJ2-3
CASSLASSGGTDTQYF	TRBV5-6	TRBJ2-3
CASSPLVPGTGNQPQHF	TRBV27	TRBJ1-5
CAWSPARANYGYTF	TRBV30	TRBJ1-2
CASSLGAGVQQFF	TRBV11-2	TRBJ2-1
CASHIDRDLTYGYTF	TRBV7-3	TRBJ1-2
CASSQYLLEAFF	TRBV23-1	TRBJ1-1
CASTGQGAFGYTF	TRBV7-9	TRBJ1-2
CATSTPGQGTNEQFF	TRBV15	TRBJ2-1
CASRRGNYGYTF	TRBV2	TRBJ1-2
CSVHWDSINEQFF	TRBV29-1	TRBJ2-1
CASSLDGYEQYF	TRBV5-1	TRBJ2-7
CASAVWGSSYEQYF	TRBV7-8	TRBJ2-7
CADYGPGPKGYGYTF	TRBV30	TRBJ1-2
CASSLVFPSYEQYF	TRBV7-2	TRBJ2-7
CASSGDRFYGYTF	TRBV27	TRBJ1-2
CASSPEGNSYEQYF	TRBV18	TRBJ2-7
CASSPRAMNTEAFF	TRBV18	TRBJ1-1
CASSLGTSGGTYEQYF	TRBV7-9	TRBJ2-7
CASSPGTYEQYF	TRBV25-1	TRBJ2-7
CAISLDRVRETQYF	TRBV10-3	TRBJ2-5
CACNNPPYNEQFF	TRBV30	TRBJ2-1
CASSLELFEGYEQYF	TRBV5-1	TRBJ2-7
CASSQDRVQETQYF	TRBV4-2	TRBJ2-5
CASSSGFWDRYQPQHF	TRBV6-5	TRBJ1-5
CAWSPGTGDEKLFF	TRBV30	TRBJ1-4
CASRRDRKTYSSYNSPLHF	TRBV7-3	TRBJ1-6
CASSQDPGQGNEKLFF	TRBV4-2	TRBJ1-4
CASSQQGDYGYTF	TRBV13	TRBJ1-2
CATSRDSTGHLYGYTF	TRBV15	TRBJ1-2
CAWNLQDRGTEAFF	TRBV30	TRBJ1-1
CASSQTAGAKNEQYF	TRBV4-1	TRBJ2-7
CASSLDGRGGSPLHF	TRBV7-2	TRBJ1-6
CASRVAGEGYGYTF	TRBV2	TRBJ1-2